These 23 T cell receptor beta chains share one sample of origin, sequenced in a study of PD-1 blockade in mismatch repair-deficient tumors. Here immunoSEQ multiplex PCR was the method, and the copy in TCRdb shows in-frame clones only, minus some. The data show 30,000 to 45,000 clones, roughly 88% seen once. The sample consisted of PBMCs, taken approximately 41 weeks after starting pembrolizumab. These receptors all come from an adult with mismatch repair-deficient cancer.

The CDR3 DNA follows: TGCGCCAGCAGCTTGCAAAACAGGGGGTCAGAGACCCAGTACTTC. The encoded protein is CASSLQNRGSETQYF. The genes are TRBV5-1 and TRBJ2-5; 8 bases are shared with TRBD1. Unmatched junction bases numbered 6, after V lost 1 base and J lost 4 bases. CDR1 is SGHRS and CDR2 is YFSETQ in the germline V gene. This CDR3 region has 15 residues.

The chain links TRBV7-9 to TRBJ1-1, with 7 nucleotides matching TRBD1. V shed 1 base, J shed 0 bases, and the junction held 2 bases outside the gene matches. The CDR3 is 15 amino acids. The germline V gene has CDR1 SEHNR and CDR2 FQNEAQ (reference sequence). The CDR3 protein is CASSLGQGVNTEAFF. CDR3 bases: TGTGCCAGCAGCTTAGGACAGGGAGTGAACACTGAAGCTTTCTTT.

A note on this clone: Other nucleotide sequences from this sample produce the same CDR3. The rearrangement joins TRBV5-6 to TRBJ1-5; 9 bases fit TRBD1. The V and J ends lost 4 bases and 7 bases, in that order; junction bases with no gene match: 3. This CDR3 is built from 13 residues. Germline V gene data show CDR1 as SGHDT and CDR2 as YYEEEE. The CDR3 region has the DNA TGTGCCAGCAGCCTGACAGGGGGACAGCCCCAGCATTTT. It is translated as CASSLTGGQPQHF.

This clone has just a few counts. This chain connects TRBV6-1 to TRBJ1-2; tentatively, D is TRBD1 (5 bases). V lost 6 bases, J lost 6 bases, and 14 bases lay in between. The V gene's germline CDR1 is MNHNS and CDR2 SASEGT. The CDR3 runs to 13 residues. CDR3 in amino acids: CASSLRAANGYTF. The CDR3 DNA follows: TGTGCCAGCAGCCTCAGGGCTGCGAATGGCTACACCTTC.

This chain's CDR3 is CASRWRATYNEQFF. The CDR3 DNA sequence: TGTGCCAGCAGGTGGCGGGCTACCTACAATGAGCAGTTCTTC. The rearrangement joins TRBV28 to TRBJ2-1, with a weak D call TRBD2 (5 bases). CDR1 and CDR2 from the germline V gene are MDHEN and SYDVKM. The CDR3 is 14 amino acids. The V and J ends lost 6 bases and 2 bases respectively, with 11 bases between them.

J is TRBJ2-7 and V is TRBV5-6, with TRBD2 matching over 7 bases. The CDR3 consists of 16 residues. The germline V gene encodes CDR1 SGHDT and CDR2 YYEEEE. Germline trimming cut 0 bases from V and 3 bases from J; bases unmatched to any gene: 9. In nucleotides, the CDR3 is TGTGCCAGCAGCTTGGGTCCCCCAAGCGGGATCTACGAGCAGTACTTC. Translating it yields CASSLGPPSGIYEQYF. Drawing the rest from reference TRBV5-6 and TRBJ2-7, the complete variable domain is DAGVTQSPTHLIKTRGQQVTLRCSPKSGHDTVSWYQQALGQGPQFIFQYYEEEERQRGNFPDRFSGHQFPNYSSELNVNALLLGDSALYLCASSLGPPSGIYEQYFGPGTRLTVT.

This clone was counted a few times. This chain connects TRBV27 to TRBJ2-7; D call uncertain. Germline V lookup: CDR1 MNHEY, CDR2 SMNVEV (reference sequence). This CDR3 has 14 residues. Trimming left V 1 base short and J 0 bases short, with 7 bases between. The chain's CDR3 is CASSLFRSSYEQYF. The CDR3, as DNA: TGTGCCAGCAGTTTATTTCGGAGCTCCTACGAGCAGTACTTC.

The chain recombines TRBV5-1 with TRBJ2-2; 11 nucleotides match TRBD2. Germline V gene lookup returns CDR1 SGHRS and CDR2 YFSETQ. The ends lost 1 base at V and 2 bases at J; junction bases unmatched: 7. The CDR3 has 18 residues. CDR3 in DNA: TGCGCCAGCAGCTTGCCCGGGACTAGCGGTTTTAACACCGGGGAGCTGTTTTTT. It translates to CASSLPGTSGFNTGELFF. Together with reference TRBV5-1 and TRBJ2-2, the CDR3 gives the full variable domain: KAGVTQTPRYLIKTRGQQVTLSCSPISGHRSVSWYQQTPGQGLQFLFEYFSETQRNKGNFPGRFSGRQFSNSRSEMNVSTLELGDSALYLCASSLPGTSGFNTGELFFGEGSRLTVL.

The genes are TRBV29-1 and TRBJ1-1; D may be TRBD1 (6 bases). Germline V gene lookup returns CDR1 SQVTM and CDR2 ANQGSEA. This CDR3 is 14 amino acids long. Trimming stripped 1 base from V and 1 base from J, with 10 bases between. The CDR3 region has the DNA TGCAGCGTTGAAGGGACAGTAGAGAACACTGAAGCTTTCTTT. As protein: CSVEGTVENTEAFF.

The V call is TRBV28, the J call TRBJ1-2, with a possible D match to TRBD1 (6 bases). Trimming shortened V by 6 bases and J by 8 bases, and 16 bases separated the two germline ends. The CDR3 consists of 13 residues. Germline values: CDR1 MDHEN, CDR2 SYDVKM. The CDR3 nucleotides are TGTGCCAGCAGCAGGGGCTCTGAGAGAGGCTACACCTTC. It translates to CASSRGSERGYTF.

This chain uses TRBV5-1 with TRBJ2-1, with 12 nucleotides matching TRBD1. With V trimmed by 3 bases and J by 6 bases, 4 bases remained unmatched. The CDR3 loop spans 15 amino acids. Germline V gives CDR1 SGHRS, CDR2 YFSETQ. Here the CDR3 reads CASSWGQGASNEQFF. The CDR3 DNA follows: TGCGCCAGCAGCTGGGGACAGGGGGCCTCCAATGAGCAGTTCTTC.

A single count supports this clone. The chain carries TRBV13 and TRBJ2-1; 9 bases agree with TRBD1. Losses at the gene ends were 4 bases for V and 0 bases for J; bases not matched to a gene: 4. This CDR3 spans 16 amino acids. In germline, CDR1 is PRHDT, CDR2 FYEKMQ (reference sequence). The CDR3 nucleotides are TGTGCCAGCAGCTCCGGGACAGGGAGCTCCTACAATGAGCAGTTCTTC. Protein sequence: CASSSGTGSSYNEQFF.

The chain recombines TRBV21-1 with TRBJ2-4; the table assigns TRBD2, which was not confirmed against the DNA. TRBV21-1 corresponds to a pseudogene. The CDR3 runs to 16 residues. CDR3 region: CASSRGSGAAKNIQYF. The CDR3 coding sequence is TGTGCCAGCAGCAGGGGCTCGGGAGCAGCCAAAAACATTCAGTACTTC.

The gene calls are TRBV10-3 and TRBJ1-1, with D uncertain. Germline CDR1 and CDR2: ENHRY and SYGVKD. The length of the CDR3 is 12 residues. Trimming removed 4 bases from V and 1 base from J, with 4 bases in between. The CDR3 DNA sequence: TGTGCCATCAGTGTCGGGAACACTGAAGCTTTCTTT. Amino acids: CAISVGNTEAFF.

About this clone itself: The sample holds other DNA sequences that translate to the same CDR3. The CDR3, as DNA: TGCAGCGTTGAAAGCCCGACTAGCGTGTACGAGCAGTACTTC. This sequence encodes CSVESPTSVYEQYF. The chain combines TRBV29-1 with TRBJ2-7, with TRBD2 matching over 8 bases. CDR3 size: 14 residues. Trimming took 2 bases from V and 4 from J; bases not matched to a gene: 7. In germline, CDR1 is SQVTM, CDR2 ANQGSEA.

Only a few counts were recorded for this clone. J is TRBJ2-7 and V is TRBV11-3; unclear D gene. Germline CDR1 reads SGHNT; CDR2 reads YENEEA. This CDR3 is 13 amino acids long. Trimming stripped 5 bases from V and 1 base from J, with 9 bases between. The CDR3 sequence: CASSPEWSYEQYF. DNA for the CDR3: TGTGCCAGCAGCCCGGAGTGGTCCTACGAGCAGTACTTC. Full variable domain (rest looked up from reference TRBV11-3 and TRBJ2-7): EAGVVQSPRYKIIEKKQPVAFWCNPISGHNTLYWYLQNLGQGPELLIRYENEEAVDDSQLPKDRFSAERLKGVDSTLKIQPAELGDSAVYLCASSPEWSYEQYFGPGTRLTVT.

V and J are TRBV18 and TRBJ1-6, with 8 bases matching TRBD1. The CDR3 consists of 14 residues. CDR1 and CDR2 from the germline V gene are KGHSH and LQKENI. V trimming: 5 bases; J trimming: 9 bases; junction bases outside the gene matches: 6. CDR3 sequence reads: CASSADRAGSPLHF. CDR3 DNA: TGTGCCAGCTCAGCGGACAGGGCGGGTTCACCCCTCCACTTT.

The gene calls are TRBV28 and TRBJ2-1; D gene uncertain. The CDR3 runs to 12 residues. The germline CDR1 and CDR2 sequences are MDHEN and SYDVKM. Trimming took 6 bases from V and 7 from J, leaving 10 bases between them. CDR3 amino acids: CASSLTANEQFF. CDR3 DNA: TGTGCCAGCAGCCTGACTGCAAATGAGCAGTTCTTC. Variable domain in full (rest from reference TRBV28 and TRBJ2-1): DVKVTQSSRYLVKRTGEKVFLECVQDMDHENMFWYRQDPGLGLRLIYFSYDVKMKEKGDIPEGYSVSREKKERFSLILESASTNQTSMYLCASSLTANEQFFGPGTRLTVL.

The CDR3 DNA sequence: TGTGCCAGCAGCCCCGGGACAGGGTTTAATCAGCCCCAGCATTTT. This encodes CASSPGTGFNQPQHF. V gene TRBV9 combines with J gene TRBJ1-5, with TRBD1 matching over 9 bases. Trimming took 4 bases from V and 4 from J; bases not matched to a gene: 6. The CDR3 covers 15 residues. The germline CDR1 and CDR2 sequences are SGDLS and YYNGEE.

V gene TRBV19 combines with J gene TRBJ1-5; D is perhaps TRBD1 (5 bases). Trimming pared 6 bases from V and 0 bases from J, leaving 9 bases between. The CDR3 runs 14 residues. Germline V gene sequence: CDR1 LNHDA, CDR2 SQIVND (reference sequence). In DNA form, the CDR3 reads TGTGCCAGTAGGGACAATTATAGCAATCAGCCCCAGCATTTT. Translated: CASRDNYSNQPQHF.

This clone was found a few times. V usage is TRBV28 and J usage is TRBJ1-2; 7 bases match TRBD1. Germline CDR1 MDHEN, CDR2 SYDVKM. This CDR3 comprises 16 residues. Trimming cost V 2 bases and J 8 bases; bases outside gene matches: 14. Here the CDR3 reads CASSLRQGLWKNGYTF. In nucleotides, the CDR3 is TGTGCCAGCAGTTTAAGACAGGGCCTATGGAAAAACGGCTACACCTTC.

This chain connects TRBV21-1 to TRBJ2-7; the table assigns TRBD2, which was not confirmed against the DNA. TRBV21-1 corresponds to a pseudogene. This CDR3 region has 18 residues. The DNA of the CDR3 is TGTGCCAGCAGCAAAGAATTGGGGAGGGCGGCTTCTATCGCAGAGCAGTACTTC. It translates to CASSKELGRAASIAEQYF.

The V gene is TRBV28, the J gene TRBJ2-1; possible D gene TRBD2, 5 bases. Trimming removed 7 bases at V and 8 bases at J, with 15 bases between. The germline V gene has CDR1 MDHEN and CDR2 SYDVKM. CDR3 length: 13 amino acids. The CDR3 DNA is TGTGCCAGCATGGAACGGGTGAGGGATGAGCAGTTCTTC. Translation gives CASMERVRDEQFF.